This T cell receptor beta chain was sequenced for a study of radiotherapy plus CTLA-4 blockade in lung cancer. As for the study in general: Of the patients, about 19% showed objective responses and about 30% attained disease control.

Sequenced by immunoSEQ multiplex PCR; TCRdb stores in-frame clones only, minus some. The data hold 25,000 to 35,000 clones, with 70% to 80% observed a single time. Comments on this clone: Antigen: not known.

Overall study findings and caveats: The best prediction of response reportedly came from early blood T cell clone dynamics, with interferon-beta.

Sequences were derived from peripheral blood, sampled from a patient treated with radiotherapy plus ipilimumab. This receptor was obtained from a human donor with non-small cell lung cancer who had stable disease on radiotherapy plus ipilimumab.

CDR3 nucleotide sequence: TGCGCCAGCAGTGAGTCGGACCCAAGTCGCTACACCTTC. Protein: CASSESDPSRYTF. The chain is built from TRBV10-2 and TRBJ1-2; no clear D. The CDR3 loop spans 13 amino acids. Trimming removed 0 bases from V and 9 bases from J, with 11 bases in between. Germline V gene data show CDR1 as WSHSY and CDR2 as SAAADI.